This T cell receptor beta chain was sequenced for a study of shared clonotypes between healthy human individuals. The study, taken as a whole, reports: Relative to clonotypes present in all four donors, those not shared had lower generation probabilities.

Genomic DNA (from each subset) was split evenly across several immunoSEQ plates. In the original analysis: Without quality scores, immunoSEQ junctional reads could not be filtered like full-length reads. Libraries were prepared by immunoSEQ multiplex PCR; TCRdb keeps only in-frame clonotypes and omits some of them. V and J calls and clone size follow that table, whereas D and trimming were derived from the DNA. The data contain 500,000 to 550,000 clones, approximately 95% of them singletons. Comment on this clone: Antigen: not known.

Sequencing was carried out using naive CD4+ T cells sorted from blood. The subset: CD45RA+ positively selected. The sequence was obtained from a woman aged 25 to 39 in good health.

The CDR3 sequence: CASSPPGKHEQYF. The CDR3 region has the DNA TGCGCCAGCAGCCCCCCAGGGAAACACGAGCAGTACTTC. V is TRBV4-1 and J is TRBJ2-5, with a tentative D call TRBD1 (5 bases). The DNA matches TRBJ2-7 better at its end, which makes the J call doubtful. The germline gives CDR1 MGHRA, CDR2 YSYEKL. The CDR3 contains 13 residues.